The 14 T cell receptor beta chains below were found in one sample sequenced in a study of T-cell memory formation after mild COVID-19. TCRdb re-analysed the 5' RACE reads in MiXCR, keeping a single row per CDR3 protein. The data show a few hundred thousand distinct CDR3 sequences, with roughly a tenth seen just once and roughly 3% held by the top ten. The sample was PBMCs or a T cell subset sorted from them (not recorded which). All receptors come from a man aged 18 to 29 who had mild COVID-19 (a few samples of this study predate the infection). Cell type and time point are not known.

In its sample, this clonotype was seen many times. The rearrangement links TRBV4-3 to TRBJ1-1; the D is unclear. Germline V gives CDR1 LGHNA, CDR2 YSLEER. V was clipped by 0 bases and J by 0 bases, with 2 bases between them. The CDR3 consists of 13 residues. The chain's CDR3 is CASSQELNTEAFF. CDR3 in DNA: TGCGCCAGCAGCCAAGAACTGAACACTGAAGCTTTCTTT.

CDR3 protein: CSANDRDDEKLFF. CDR3 nucleotide sequence: TGCAGCGCGAACGACAGGGACGATGAAAAACTGTTTTTT. This chain uses TRBV29-1 with TRBJ1-4; 7 bases are shared with TRBD1. The CDR3 is 13 amino acids. V lost 7 bases to trimming and J lost 6 bases; unmatched junction nucleotides: 8. Looked up from germline, CDR1 is SQVTM and CDR2 is ANQGSEA.

This clonotype was counted only a few times. This sequence joins TRBV5-1 and TRBJ1-2; D uncertain. With 2 bases removed from V and 3 bases from J, the gap between germline ends came to 14 bases. Germline CDR1 SGHRS, CDR2 YFSETQ. The CDR3 sequence is 15 residues long. CDR3 region: CASSFKRGLDYGYTF. The CDR3 region has the DNA TGCGCCAGCAGCTTTAAACGAGGGTTGGACTATGGCTACACCTTC.

This clonotype turned up a few times. This chain connects TRBV12-3 or TRBV12-4 to TRBJ1-6; D is unclear. The CDR3 totals 15 residues. The ends were cut back, 2 bases at V and 8 bases at J, with 13 bases in the middle. The CDR3 loop is CASSLNSHWDSPLHF. The CDR3, as DNA: TGTGCCAGCAGTTTAAACAGCCATTGGGATTCACCCCTCCACTTT.

This chain joins TRBV5-1 and TRBJ1-1; 7 nucleotides match TRBD1. Germline V gene sequence: CDR1 SGHRS, CDR2 YFSETQ. V was clipped by 4 bases and J by 0 bases; unmatched bases: 3. The CDR3 has 14 amino acids. The CDR3 DNA is TGCGCCAGCAGCGGACAGGACATGAACACTGAAGCTTTCTTT. Translation: CASSGQDMNTEAFF.

This sequence joins TRBV10-3 and TRBJ1-5; TRBD1 agrees at 10 bases. V was clipped by 4 bases and J by 6 bases; unmatched bases: 6. CDR3 length: 15 residues. Germline CDR1 is ENHRY and CDR2 is SYGVKD. CDR3 sequence: CAISGETGGGQPQHF. DNA for the CDR3: TGTGCCATCAGTGGGGAGACAGGGGGCGGTCAGCCCCAGCATTTT.

This clonotype was observed at least ten times. V is TRBV5-1 and J is TRBJ2-3; 12 bases match TRBD2. CDR3 length: 18 residues. Germline values: CDR1 SGHRS, CDR2 YFSETQ. V lost 0 bases and J lost 3; bases outside the gene matches: 8. As DNA, the CDR3 is TGCGCCAGCAGCTTGGGTCCTAGCGGGGGGGCAGGGACAGATACGCAGTATTTT. Its translation: CASSLGPSGGAGTDTQYF.

This clonotype has just a few counts. CDR3 loop: CSVTRDTNYGYTF. The CDR3, as DNA: TGCAGCGTGACCCGGGACACCAACTATGGCTACACCTTC. This sequence joins TRBV29-1 and TRBJ1-2; a possible D gene is TRBD1 (6 bases). CDR1 is SQVTM and CDR2 is ANQGSEA in the germline V gene. The germline V and J ends were trimmed by 6 bases and 2 bases, with 13 bases remaining between them. The CDR3 runs 13 residues. Variable domain in full (rest from reference TRBV29-1 and TRBJ1-2): SAVISQKPSRDICQRGTSLTIQCQVDSQVTMMFWYRQQPGQSLTLIATANQGSEATYESGFVIDKFPISRPNLTFSTLTVSNMSPEDSSIYLCSVTRDTNYGYTFGSGTRLTVV.

This chain joins TRBV10-2 and TRBJ1-2; a weak D match, TRBD1 (6 bases). This CDR3 region has 12 residues. Germline values: CDR1 WSHSY, CDR2 SAAADI. Trimming shortened V by 10 bases and J by 3 bases, and 12 bases separated the two germline ends. CDR3 in amino acids: CAIQGRDYGYTF. The CDR3 DNA reads as TGCGCCATACAGGGTCGCGACTATGGCTACACCTTC.

The chain joins TRBV20-1 to TRBJ2-5; D remains ambiguous. Germline CDR1 reads DFQATT; CDR2 reads SNEGSKA (reference sequence). The CDR3 contains 11 residues. V lost 3 bases and J lost 4, with 6 bases in between. For the CDR3, the DNA is TGCAGTGCTAGTTTCGGAGAGACCCAGTACTTC. Translated: CSASFGETQYF.

This clonotype turned up a few times. This chain links TRBV5-1 with TRBJ2-5; TRBD1 agrees at 9 bases. This CDR3 has 15 amino acids. Per the germline V gene, CDR1 is SGHRS and CDR2 is YFSETQ. V was pared by 3 bases and J by 1 base, with 4 bases of the junction left unmatched. CDR3: CASSWTGAPQETQYF. The DNA for the CDR3 is TGCGCCAGCAGCTGGACAGGGGCCCCCCAAGAGACCCAGTACTTC.

The CDR3 loop is CASSYGGDTDTQYF. The CDR3 DNA is TGTGCCAGCAGTTACGGGGGCGACACAGATACGCAGTATTTT. The V and J genes are TRBV2 and TRBJ2-3, with D perhaps being TRBD1 or TRBD2 (6 bases each). Germline CDR1 is SNHLY and CDR2 is FYNNEI. The CDR3 extends over 14 amino acids. Trimming cost V 5 bases and J 2 bases, with 11 bases left between them. Looking up the rest from reference TRBV2 and TRBJ2-3 gives the full variable domain: EPEVTQTPSHQVTQMGQEVILRCVPISNHLYFYWYRQILGQKVEFLVSFYNNEISEKSEIFDDQFSVERPDGSNFTLKIRSTKLEDSAMYFCASSYGGDTDTQYFGPGTRLTVL.

There are a few counts of this clonotype. This sequence joins TRBV7-9 and TRBJ2-7, with D tentatively TRBD2 (5 bases). Germline lookup yields CDR1 SEHNR and CDR2 FQNEAQ (reference sequence). This CDR3 has 17 amino acids. Trimming took 5 bases from V and 3 from J, leaving 23 bases between them. The CDR3 loop is CASSPAPPGLGDYEQYF. CDR3 bases: TGTGCCAGCAGCCCCGCCCCCCCCGGGCTGGGAGACTACGAGCAGTACTTC.

This clonotype was counted between two and nine times. The J gene is TRBJ2-7, the V gene TRBV7-9; weak D call: TRBD1 (5 bases). V was pared by 3 bases and J by 2 bases, with 8 bases between. The CDR3 contains 13 residues. CDR1 and CDR2 from the germline V gene are SEHNR and FQNEAQ (reference sequence). The CDR3 loop is CASSFDSTYEQYF. In DNA, the CDR3 is TGTGCCAGCAGCTTCGACAGCACCTACGAGCAGTACTTC.